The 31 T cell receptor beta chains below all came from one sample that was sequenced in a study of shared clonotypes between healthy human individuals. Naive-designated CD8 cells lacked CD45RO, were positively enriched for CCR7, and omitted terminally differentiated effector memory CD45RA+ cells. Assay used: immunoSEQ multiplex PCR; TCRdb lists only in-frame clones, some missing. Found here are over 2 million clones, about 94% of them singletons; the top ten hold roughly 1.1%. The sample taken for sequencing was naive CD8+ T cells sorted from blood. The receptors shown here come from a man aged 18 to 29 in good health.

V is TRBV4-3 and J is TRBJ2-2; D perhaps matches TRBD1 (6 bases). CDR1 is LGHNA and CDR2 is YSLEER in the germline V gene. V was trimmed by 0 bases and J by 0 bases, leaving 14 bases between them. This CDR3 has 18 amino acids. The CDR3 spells CASSQEGEDRSNTGELFF. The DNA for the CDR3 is TGCGCCAGCAGCCAAGAGGGGGAAGACAGGTCGAACACCGGGGAGCTGTTTTTT.

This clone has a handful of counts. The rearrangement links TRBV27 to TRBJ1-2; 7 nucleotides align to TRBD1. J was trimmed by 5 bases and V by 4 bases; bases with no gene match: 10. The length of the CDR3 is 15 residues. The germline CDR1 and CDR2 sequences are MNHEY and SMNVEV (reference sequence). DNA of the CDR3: TGTGCCAGCAGTTCACGAGCGACAGGGACATATGGCTACACCTTC. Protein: CASSSRATGTYGYTF.

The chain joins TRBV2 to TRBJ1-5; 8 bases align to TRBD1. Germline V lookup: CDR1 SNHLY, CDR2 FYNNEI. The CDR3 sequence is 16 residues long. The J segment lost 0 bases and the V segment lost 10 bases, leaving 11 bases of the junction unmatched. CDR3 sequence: CATRGQGLDSNQPQHF. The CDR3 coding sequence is TGTGCCACCCGAGGACAGGGCCTTGATAGCAATCAGCCCCAGCATTTT. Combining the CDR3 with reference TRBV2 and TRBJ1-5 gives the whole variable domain EPEVTQTPSHQVTQMGQEVILRCVPISNHLYFYWYRQILGQKVEFLVSFYNNEISEKSEIFDDQFSVERPDGSNFTLKIRSTKLEDSAMYFCATRGQGLDSNQPQHFGDGTRLSIL.

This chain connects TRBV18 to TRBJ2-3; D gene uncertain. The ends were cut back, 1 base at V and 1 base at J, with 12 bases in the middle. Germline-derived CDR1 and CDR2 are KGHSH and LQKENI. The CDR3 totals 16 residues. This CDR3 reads CASSPQDVLGTDTQYF. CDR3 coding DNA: TGTGCCAGCTCACCACAGGACGTTCTAGGCACAGATACGCAGTATTTT.

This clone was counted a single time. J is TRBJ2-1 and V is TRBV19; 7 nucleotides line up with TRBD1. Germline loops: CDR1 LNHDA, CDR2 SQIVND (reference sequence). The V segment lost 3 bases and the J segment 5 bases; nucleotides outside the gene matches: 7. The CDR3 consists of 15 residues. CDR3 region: CASSIAGGPNNEQFF. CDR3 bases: TGTGCCAGTAGTATTGCAGGGGGTCCTAACAATGAGCAGTTCTTC. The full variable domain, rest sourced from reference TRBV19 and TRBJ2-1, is DGGITQSPKYLFRKEGQNVTLSCEQNLNHDAMYWYRQDPGQGLRLIYYSQIVNDFQKGDIAEGYSVSREKKESFPLTVTSAQKNPTAFYLCASSIAGGPNNEQFFGPGTRLTVL.

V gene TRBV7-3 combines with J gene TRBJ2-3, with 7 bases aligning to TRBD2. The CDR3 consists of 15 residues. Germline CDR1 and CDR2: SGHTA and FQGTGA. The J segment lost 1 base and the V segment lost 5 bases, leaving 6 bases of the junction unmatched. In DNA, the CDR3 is TGTGCCAGCAGCCCCATGGGGGGGGGCACAGATACGCAGTATTTT. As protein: CASSPMGGGTDTQYF.

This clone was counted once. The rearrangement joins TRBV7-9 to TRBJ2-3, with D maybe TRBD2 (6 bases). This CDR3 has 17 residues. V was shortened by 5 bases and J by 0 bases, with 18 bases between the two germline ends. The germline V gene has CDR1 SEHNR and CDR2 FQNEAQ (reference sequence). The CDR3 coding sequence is TGTGCCAGCAGCCCCAGACTGAGCGGGCCTAGCACAGATACGCAGTATTTT. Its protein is CASSPRLSGPSTDTQYF.

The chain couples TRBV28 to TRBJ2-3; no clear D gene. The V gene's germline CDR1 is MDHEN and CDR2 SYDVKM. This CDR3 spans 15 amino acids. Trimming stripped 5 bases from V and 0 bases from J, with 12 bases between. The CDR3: CASSRDWSSTDTQYF. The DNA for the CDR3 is TGTGCCAGCAGTCGAGACTGGTCTAGCACAGATACGCAGTATTTT.

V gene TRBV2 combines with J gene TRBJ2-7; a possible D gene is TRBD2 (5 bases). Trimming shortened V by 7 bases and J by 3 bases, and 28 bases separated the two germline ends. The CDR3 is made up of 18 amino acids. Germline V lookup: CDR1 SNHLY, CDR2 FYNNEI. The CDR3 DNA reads TGTGCCAGCATTAAATCTACGGCCAGCGGATCCCTTTTCTACGAGCAGTACTTC. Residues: CASIKSTASGSLFYEQYF. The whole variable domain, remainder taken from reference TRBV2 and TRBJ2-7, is EPEVTQTPSHQVTQMGQEVILRCVPISNHLYFYWYRQILGQKVEFLVSFYNNEISEKSEIFDDQFSVERPDGSNFTLKIRSTKLEDSAMYFCASIKSTASGSLFYEQYFGPGTRLTVT.

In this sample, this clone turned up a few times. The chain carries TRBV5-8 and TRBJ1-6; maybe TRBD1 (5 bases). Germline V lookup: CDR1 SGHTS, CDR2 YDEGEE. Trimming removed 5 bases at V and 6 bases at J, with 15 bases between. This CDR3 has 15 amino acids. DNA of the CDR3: TGTGCCAGCAGGAGCCGGCAGGGCTCTAATTCACCCCTCCACTTT. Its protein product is CASRSRQGSNSPLHF.

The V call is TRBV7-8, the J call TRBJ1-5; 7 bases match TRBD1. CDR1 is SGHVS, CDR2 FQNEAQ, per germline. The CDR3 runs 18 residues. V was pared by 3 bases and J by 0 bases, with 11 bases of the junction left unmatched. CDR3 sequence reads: CASSLALAGGDSNQPQHF. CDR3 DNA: TGTGCCAGCAGCTTGGCCTTGGCAGGGGGGGATAGCAATCAGCCCCAGCATTTT.

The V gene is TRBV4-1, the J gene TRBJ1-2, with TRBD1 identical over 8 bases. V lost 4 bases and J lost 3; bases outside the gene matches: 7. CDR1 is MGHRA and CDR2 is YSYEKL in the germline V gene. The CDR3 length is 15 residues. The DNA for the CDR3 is TGCGCCAGCAGCCCACAGGGGGTGAGGGACTATGGCTACACCTTC. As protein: CASSPQGVRDYGYTF.

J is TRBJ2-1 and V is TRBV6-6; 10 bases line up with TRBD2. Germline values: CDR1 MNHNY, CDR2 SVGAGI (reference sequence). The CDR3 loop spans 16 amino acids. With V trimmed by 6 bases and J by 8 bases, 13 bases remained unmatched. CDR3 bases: TGTGCCAGCAGCCTCGTTCTAGCGGGAGAATCCCATGAGCAGTTCTTC. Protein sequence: CASSLVLAGESHEQFF.

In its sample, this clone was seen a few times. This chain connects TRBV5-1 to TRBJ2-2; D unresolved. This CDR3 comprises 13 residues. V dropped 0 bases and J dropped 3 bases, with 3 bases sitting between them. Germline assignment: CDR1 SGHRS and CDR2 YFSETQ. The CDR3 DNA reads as TGCGCCAGCAGCTTGGGGCACACCGGGGAGCTGTTTTTT. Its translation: CASSLGHTGELFF.

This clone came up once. DNA of the CDR3: TGTGCCAGCAGGGACCTTGGGGAGGCAGATACGCAGTATTTT. As protein: CASRDLGEADTQYF. The chain uses TRBV28 and TRBJ2-3; D may be TRBD2 (6 bases). Per germline, CDR1 MDHEN and CDR2 SYDVKM. The CDR3 contains 14 residues. Trimming removed 6 bases at V and 4 bases at J, with 14 bases between.

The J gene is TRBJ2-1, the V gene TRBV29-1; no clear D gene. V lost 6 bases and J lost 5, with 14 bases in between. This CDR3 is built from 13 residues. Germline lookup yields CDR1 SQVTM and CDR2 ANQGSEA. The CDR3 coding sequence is TGCAGCGTGCTCCCGGCTAGTCACAATGAGCAGTTCTTC. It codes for CSVLPASHNEQFF.

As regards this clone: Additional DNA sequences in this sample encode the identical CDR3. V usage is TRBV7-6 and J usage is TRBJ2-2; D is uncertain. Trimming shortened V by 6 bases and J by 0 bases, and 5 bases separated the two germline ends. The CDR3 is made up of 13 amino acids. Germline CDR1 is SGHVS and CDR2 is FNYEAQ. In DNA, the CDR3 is TGTGCCAGCAGTCCGACGAACACCGGGGAGCTGTTTTTT. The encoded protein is CASSPTNTGELFF.

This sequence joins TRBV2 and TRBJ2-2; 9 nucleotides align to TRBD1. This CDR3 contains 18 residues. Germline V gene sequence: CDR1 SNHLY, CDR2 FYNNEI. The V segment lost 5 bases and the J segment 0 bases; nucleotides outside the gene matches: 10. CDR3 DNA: TGTGCCAGCAGTAAAAGGGACAGGGCCGTTTCGAACACCGGGGAGCTGTTTTTT. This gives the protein CASSKRDRAVSNTGELFF. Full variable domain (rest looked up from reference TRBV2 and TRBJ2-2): EPEVTQTPSHQVTQMGQEVILRCVPISNHLYFYWYRQILGQKVEFLVSFYNNEISEKSEIFDDQFSVERPDGSNFTLKIRSTKLEDSAMYFCASSKRDRAVSNTGELFFGEGSRLTVL.

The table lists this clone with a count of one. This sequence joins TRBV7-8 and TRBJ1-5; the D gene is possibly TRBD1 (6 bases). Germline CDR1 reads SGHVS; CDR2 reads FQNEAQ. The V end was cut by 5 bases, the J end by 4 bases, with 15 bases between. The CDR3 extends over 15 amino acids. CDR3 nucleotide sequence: TGTGCCAGCAGCGAGCCGGGACAAGTAAATCAGCCCCAGCATTTT. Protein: CASSEPGQVNQPQHF.

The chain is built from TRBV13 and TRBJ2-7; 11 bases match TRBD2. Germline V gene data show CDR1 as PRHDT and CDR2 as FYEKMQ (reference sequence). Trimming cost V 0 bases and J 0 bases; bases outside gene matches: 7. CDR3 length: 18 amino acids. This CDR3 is CASSLGEGLAVSSYEQYF. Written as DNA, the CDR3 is TGTGCCAGCAGCTTAGGGGAGGGACTAGCGGTCAGCTCCTACGAGCAGTACTTC.

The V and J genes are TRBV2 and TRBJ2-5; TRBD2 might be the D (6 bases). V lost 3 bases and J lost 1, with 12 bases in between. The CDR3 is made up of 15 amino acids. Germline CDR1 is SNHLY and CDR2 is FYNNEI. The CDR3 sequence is CASSEGSGRQETQYF. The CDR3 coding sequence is TGTGCCAGCAGTGAGGGTAGCGGCCGCCAAGAGACCCAGTACTTC.

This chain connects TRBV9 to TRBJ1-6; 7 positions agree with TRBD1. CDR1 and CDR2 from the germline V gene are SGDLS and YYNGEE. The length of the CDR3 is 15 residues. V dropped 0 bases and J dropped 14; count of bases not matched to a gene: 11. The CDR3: CASSVGGTVGEALHF. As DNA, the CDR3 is TGTGCCAGCAGCGTAGGGGGGACAGTGGGTGAGGCCCTCCACTTT.

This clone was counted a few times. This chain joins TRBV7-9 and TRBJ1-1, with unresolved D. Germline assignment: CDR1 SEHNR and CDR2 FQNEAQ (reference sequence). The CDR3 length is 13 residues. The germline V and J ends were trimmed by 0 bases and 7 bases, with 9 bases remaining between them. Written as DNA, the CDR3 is TGTGCCAGCAGCTTAGCGTTGACACTTGAAGCTTTCTTT. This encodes CASSLALTLEAFF.

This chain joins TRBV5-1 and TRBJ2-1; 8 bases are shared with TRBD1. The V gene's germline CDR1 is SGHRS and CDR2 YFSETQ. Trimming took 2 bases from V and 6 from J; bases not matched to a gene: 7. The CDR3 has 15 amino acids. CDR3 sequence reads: CASSFTQGAFNEQFF. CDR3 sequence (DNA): TGCGCCAGCAGCTTTACCCAGGGGGCTTTCAATGAGCAGTTCTTC.

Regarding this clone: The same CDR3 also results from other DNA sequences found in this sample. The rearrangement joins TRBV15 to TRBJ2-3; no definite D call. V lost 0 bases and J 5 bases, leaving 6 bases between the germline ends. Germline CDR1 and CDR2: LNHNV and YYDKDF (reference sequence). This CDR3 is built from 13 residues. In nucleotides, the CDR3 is TGTGCCACCAGCAGAGATCTCGGAGATACGCAGTATTTT. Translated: CATSRDLGDTQYF.

DNA for the CDR3: TGTGCCAGCAGGAGCGGGAGCTCCGGGGAGCTGTTTTTT. It translates to CASRSGSSGELFF. This rearrangement joins TRBV6-5 to TRBJ2-2; 8 bases are shared with TRBD2. The V gene end was trimmed by 6 bases and the J gene end by 6 bases; junction bases not matched to a gene: 3. CDR1 is MNHEY and CDR2 is SVGAGI in the germline V gene. The CDR3 covers 13 residues.

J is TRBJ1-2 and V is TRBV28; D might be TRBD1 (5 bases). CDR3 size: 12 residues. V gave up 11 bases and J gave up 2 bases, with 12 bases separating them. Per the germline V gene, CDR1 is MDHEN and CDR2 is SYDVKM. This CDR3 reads CAHRGPNYGYTF. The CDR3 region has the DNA TGTGCCCACCGGGGCCCGAACTATGGCTACACCTTC.

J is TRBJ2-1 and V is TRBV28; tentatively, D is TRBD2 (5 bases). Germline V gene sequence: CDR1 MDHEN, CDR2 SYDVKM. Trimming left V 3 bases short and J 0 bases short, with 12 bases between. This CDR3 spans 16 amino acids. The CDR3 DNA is TGTGCCAGCAGTTTGGTAGCCCGGGGCTCCTACAATGAGCAGTTCTTC. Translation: CASSLVARGSYNEQFF.

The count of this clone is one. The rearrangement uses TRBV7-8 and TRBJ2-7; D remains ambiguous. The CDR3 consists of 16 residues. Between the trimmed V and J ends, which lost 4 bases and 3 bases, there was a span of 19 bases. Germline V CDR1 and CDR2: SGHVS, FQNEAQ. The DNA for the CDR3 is TGTGCCAGCAGCTATAGTTTCCTGAACGACGACTACGAGCAGTACTTC. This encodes CASSYSFLNDDYEQYF. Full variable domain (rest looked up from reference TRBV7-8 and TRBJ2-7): GAGVSQSPRYKVAKRGQDVALRCDPISGHVSLFWYQQALGQGPEFLTYFQNEAQLDKSGLPSDRFFAERPEGSVSTLKIQRTQQEDSAVYLCASSYSFLNDDYEQYFGPGTRLTVT.

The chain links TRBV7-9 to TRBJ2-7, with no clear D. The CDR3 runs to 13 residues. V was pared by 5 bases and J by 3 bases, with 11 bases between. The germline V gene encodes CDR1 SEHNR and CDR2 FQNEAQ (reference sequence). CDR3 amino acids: CASSDTTDYEQYF. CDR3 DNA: TGTGCCAGCAGCGACACTACAGACTACGAGCAGTACTTC. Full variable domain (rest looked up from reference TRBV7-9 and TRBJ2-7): DTGVSQNPRHKITKRGQNVTFRCDPISEHNRLYWYRQTLGQGPEFLTYFQNEAQLEKSRLLSDRFSAERPKGSFSTLEIQRTEQGDSAMYLCASSDTTDYEQYFGPGTRLTVT.

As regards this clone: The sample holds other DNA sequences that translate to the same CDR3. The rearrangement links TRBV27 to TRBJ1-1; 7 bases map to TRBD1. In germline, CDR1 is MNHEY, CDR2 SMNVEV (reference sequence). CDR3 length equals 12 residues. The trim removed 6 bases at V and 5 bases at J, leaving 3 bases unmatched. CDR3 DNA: TGTGCCAGCAGCCAGGGGGGGACTGAAGCTTTCTTT. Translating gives CASSQGGTEAFF.